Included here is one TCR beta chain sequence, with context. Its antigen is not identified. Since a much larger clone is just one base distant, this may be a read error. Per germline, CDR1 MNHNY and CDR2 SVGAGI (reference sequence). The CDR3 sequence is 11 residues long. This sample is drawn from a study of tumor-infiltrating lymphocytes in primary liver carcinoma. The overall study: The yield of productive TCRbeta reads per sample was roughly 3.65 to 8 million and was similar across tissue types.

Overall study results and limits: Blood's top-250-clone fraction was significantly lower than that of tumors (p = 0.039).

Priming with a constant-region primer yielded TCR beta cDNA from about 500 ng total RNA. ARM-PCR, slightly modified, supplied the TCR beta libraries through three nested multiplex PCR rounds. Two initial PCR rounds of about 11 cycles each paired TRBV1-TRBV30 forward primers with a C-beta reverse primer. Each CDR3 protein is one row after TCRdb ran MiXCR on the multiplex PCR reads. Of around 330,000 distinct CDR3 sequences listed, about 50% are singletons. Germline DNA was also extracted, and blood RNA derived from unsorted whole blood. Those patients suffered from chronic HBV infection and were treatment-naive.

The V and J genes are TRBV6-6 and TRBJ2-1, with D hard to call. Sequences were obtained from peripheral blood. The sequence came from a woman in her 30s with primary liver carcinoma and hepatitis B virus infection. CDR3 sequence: CTSSFYNEQFF. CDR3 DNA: TGTACCAGCAGTTTCTACAATGAGCAGTTCTTC.